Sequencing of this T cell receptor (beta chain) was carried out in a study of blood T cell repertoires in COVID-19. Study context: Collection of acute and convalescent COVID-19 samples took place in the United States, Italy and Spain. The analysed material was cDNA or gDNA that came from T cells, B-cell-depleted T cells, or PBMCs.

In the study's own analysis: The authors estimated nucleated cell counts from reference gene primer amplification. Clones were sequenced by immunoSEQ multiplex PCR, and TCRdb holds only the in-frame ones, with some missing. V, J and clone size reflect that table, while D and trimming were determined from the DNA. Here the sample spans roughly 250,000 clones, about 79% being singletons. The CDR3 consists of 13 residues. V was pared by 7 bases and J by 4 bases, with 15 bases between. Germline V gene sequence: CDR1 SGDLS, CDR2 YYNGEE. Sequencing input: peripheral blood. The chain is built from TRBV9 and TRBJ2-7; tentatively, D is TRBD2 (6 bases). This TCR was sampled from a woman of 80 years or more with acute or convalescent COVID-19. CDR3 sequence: CASGGAPGYEQYF. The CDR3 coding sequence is TGTGCCAGCGGAGGGGCTCCGGGATACGAGCAGTACTTC.